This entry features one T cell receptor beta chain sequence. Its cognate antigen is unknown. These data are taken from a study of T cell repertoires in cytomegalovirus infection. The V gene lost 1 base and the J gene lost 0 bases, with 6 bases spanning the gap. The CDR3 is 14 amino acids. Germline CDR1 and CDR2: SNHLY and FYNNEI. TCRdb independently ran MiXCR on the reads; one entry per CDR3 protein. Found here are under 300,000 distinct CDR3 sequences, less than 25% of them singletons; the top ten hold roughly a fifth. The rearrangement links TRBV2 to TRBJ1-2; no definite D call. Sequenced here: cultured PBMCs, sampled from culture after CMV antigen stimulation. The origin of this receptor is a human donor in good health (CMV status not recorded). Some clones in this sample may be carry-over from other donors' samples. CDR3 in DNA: TGTGCCAGCAGTGAAGTGGCGGCTAACTATGGCTACACCTTC. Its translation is CASSEVAANYGYTF.